The next 6 T cell receptor beta chains were all read from a single sample in a study of early T cells in non-severe SARS-CoV-2 infection. TCRdb re-called the 5' RACE reads with MiXCR, one entry per CDR3 protein. The sample has about 66,000 distinct CDR3 sequences; around 14% are singletons. Sequencing used whole blood. The receptors were sampled from an adult who was a healthcare worker with PCR-confirmed SARS-CoV-2 infection or an uninfected control (not recorded which).

The table lists this clonotype with many counts. The J gene is TRBJ1-1, the V gene TRBV5-1; D not resolved. CDR3 size: 15 residues. Germline values: CDR1 SGHRS, CDR2 YFSETQ. Deletions cut 4 bases from V and 2 bases from J, with 15 bases between. In nucleotides, the CDR3 is TGCGCCAGCAGCCCCAGGACCGGACCTAACACTGAAGCTTTCTTT. Translating it yields CASSPRTGPNTEAFF.

This clonotype was seen only a few times. The J gene is TRBJ2-2, the V gene TRBV11-2, with D perhaps matching TRBD2 (6 bases). CDR3 length: 17 residues. V lost 1 base to trimming and J lost 1 base, with 13 bases between them. The germline CDR1 and CDR2 sequences are SGHAT and FQNNGV. As DNA, the CDR3 is TGTGCCAGCAGCTTAGGGGACTCAGCGAGGAACACCGGGGAGCTGTTTTTT. It specifies CASSLGDSARNTGELFF. Based on the CDR3 plus reference TRBV11-2 and TRBJ2-2, the full variable domain is EAGVAQSPRYKIIEKRQSVAFWCNPISGHATLYWYQQILGQGPKLLIQFQNNGVVDDSQLPKDRFSAERLKGVDSTLKIQPAKLEDSAVYLCASSLGDSARNTGELFFGEGSRLTVL.

J is TRBJ2-6 and V is TRBV19; the D is unclear. The V end lost 6 bases, the J end lost 0 bases, and 9 bases lay between the germline ends. Germline CDR1 reads LNHDA; CDR2 reads SQIVND (reference sequence). The length of the CDR3 is 15 residues. The CDR3 bases are TGTGCCAGTAGAAGACTCGGCTCTGGGGCCAACGTCCTGACTTTC. Translated, it gives CASRRLGSGANVLTF.

The sample holds a few counts of this clonotype. The chain joins TRBV2 to TRBJ2-7; no clear D gene. The V and J ends lost 4 bases and 5 bases respectively, with 9 bases between them. The CDR3 runs to 12 residues. CDR1 is SNHLY, CDR2 FYNNEI, per germline. In DNA form, the CDR3 reads TGTGCCAGCAGTGGGTCCTTTAACGAGCAGTACTTC. It yields the protein CASSGSFNEQYF.

The chain is built from TRBV28 and TRBJ2-5, with 12 bases identical to TRBD2. CDR3 length: 16 amino acids. Germline V lookup: CDR1 MDHEN, CDR2 SYDVKM. Trimming removed 8 bases from V and 2 bases from J; junction bases left unmatched: 9. This chain's CDR3 is CASFKASGRVQETQYF. The CDR3 bases are TGTGCCAGCTTTAAAGCTAGCGGGAGGGTTCAAGAGACCCAGTACTTC.

This clonotype was counted many times. This chain links TRBV20-1 with TRBJ2-3; 9 bases agree with TRBD2. CDR3 length equals 17 residues. Germline loops: CDR1 DFQATT, CDR2 SNEGSKA (reference sequence). V gave up 3 bases and J gave up 4 bases; unmatched junction bases: 14. CDR3 protein: CSASARVSGSSPDTQYF. The DNA for the CDR3 is TGCAGTGCTAGTGCGCGGGTTAGCGGGAGCTCCCCAGATACGCAGTATTTT.